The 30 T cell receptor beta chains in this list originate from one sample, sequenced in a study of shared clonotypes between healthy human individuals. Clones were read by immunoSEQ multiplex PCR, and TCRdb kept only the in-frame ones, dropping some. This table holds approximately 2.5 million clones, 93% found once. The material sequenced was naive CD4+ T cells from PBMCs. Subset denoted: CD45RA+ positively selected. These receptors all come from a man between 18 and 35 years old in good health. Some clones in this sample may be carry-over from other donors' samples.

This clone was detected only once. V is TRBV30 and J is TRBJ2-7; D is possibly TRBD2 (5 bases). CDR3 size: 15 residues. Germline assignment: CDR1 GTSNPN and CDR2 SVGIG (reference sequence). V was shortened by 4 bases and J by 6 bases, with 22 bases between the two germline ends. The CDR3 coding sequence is TGTGCCTGGACTGAATTCAGGACTGCCCTTCGCGAGCAGTACTTC. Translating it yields CAWTEFRTALREQYF. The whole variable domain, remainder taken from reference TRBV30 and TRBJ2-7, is SQTIHQWPATLVQPVGSPLSLECTVEGTSNPNLYWYRQAAGRGLQLLFYSVGIGQISSEVPQNLSASRPQDRQFILSSKKLLLSDSGFYLCAWTEFRTALREQYFGPGTRLTVT.

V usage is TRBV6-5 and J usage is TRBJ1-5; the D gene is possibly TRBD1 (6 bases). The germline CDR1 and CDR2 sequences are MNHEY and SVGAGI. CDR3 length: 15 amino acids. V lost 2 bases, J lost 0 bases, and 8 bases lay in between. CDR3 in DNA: TGTGCCAGCAGTTACGGGGGCTATAGCAATCAGCCCCAGCATTTT. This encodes CASSYGGYSNQPQHF.

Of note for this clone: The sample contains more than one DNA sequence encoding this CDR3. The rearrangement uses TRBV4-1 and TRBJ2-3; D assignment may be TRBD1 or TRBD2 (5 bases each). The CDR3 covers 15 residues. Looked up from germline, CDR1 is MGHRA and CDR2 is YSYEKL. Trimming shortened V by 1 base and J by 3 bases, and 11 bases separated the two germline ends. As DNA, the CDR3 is TGCGCCAGCAGCCAAGTGGGGGTAGGGACAGATACGCAGTATTTT. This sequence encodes CASSQVGVGTDTQYF.

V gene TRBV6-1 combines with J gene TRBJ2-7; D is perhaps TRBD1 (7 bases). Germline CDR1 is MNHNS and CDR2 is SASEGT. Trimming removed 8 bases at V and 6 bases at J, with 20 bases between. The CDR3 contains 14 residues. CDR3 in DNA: TGTGCCAGCGTAGGAGGGGGCGCCTTGGGCGAGCAGTACTTC. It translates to CASVGGGALGEQYF.

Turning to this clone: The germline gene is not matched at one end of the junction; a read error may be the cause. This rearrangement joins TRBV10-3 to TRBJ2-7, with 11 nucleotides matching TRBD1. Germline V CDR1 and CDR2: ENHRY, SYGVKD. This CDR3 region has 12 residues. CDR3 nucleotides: TGTGCCATCAGTGACCCGAGGGACAGGGGGATCTTC. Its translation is CAISDPRDRGIF.

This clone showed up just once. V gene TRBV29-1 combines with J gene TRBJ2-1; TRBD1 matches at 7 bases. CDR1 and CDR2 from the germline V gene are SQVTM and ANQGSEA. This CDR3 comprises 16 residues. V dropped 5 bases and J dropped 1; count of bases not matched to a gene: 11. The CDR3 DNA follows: TGCAGCGTTCTAGAATACCGGGACAGATCCTACAATGAGCAGTTCTTC. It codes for CSVLEYRDRSYNEQFF.

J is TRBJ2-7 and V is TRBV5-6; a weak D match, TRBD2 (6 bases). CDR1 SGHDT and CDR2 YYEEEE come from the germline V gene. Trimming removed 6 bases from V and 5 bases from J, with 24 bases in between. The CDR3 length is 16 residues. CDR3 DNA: TGTGCCAGCACCACCGTCCGCGGAGGGGCAGGGAACGAGCAGTACTTC. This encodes CASTTVRGGAGNEQYF.

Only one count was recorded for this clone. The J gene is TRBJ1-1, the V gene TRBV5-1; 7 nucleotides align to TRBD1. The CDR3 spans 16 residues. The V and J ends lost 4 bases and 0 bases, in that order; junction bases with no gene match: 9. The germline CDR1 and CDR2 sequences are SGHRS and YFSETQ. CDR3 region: CASSLGTVYMNTEAFF. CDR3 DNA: TGCGCCAGCAGCCTGGGGACAGTCTATATGAACACTGAAGCTTTCTTT.

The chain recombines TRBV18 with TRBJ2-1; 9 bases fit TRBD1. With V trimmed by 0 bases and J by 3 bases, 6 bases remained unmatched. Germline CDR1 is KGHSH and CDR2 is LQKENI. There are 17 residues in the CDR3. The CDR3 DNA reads TGTGCCAGCTCACCACCGTCTCCGGGACAGGGCTACAATGAGCAGTTCTTC. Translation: CASSPPSPGQGYNEQFF.

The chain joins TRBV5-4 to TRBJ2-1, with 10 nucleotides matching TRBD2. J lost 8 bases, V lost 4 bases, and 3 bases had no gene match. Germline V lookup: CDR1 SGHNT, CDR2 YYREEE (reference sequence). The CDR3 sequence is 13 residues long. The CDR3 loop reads CASSPGLADEQFF. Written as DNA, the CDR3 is TGTGCCAGCAGCCCAGGACTAGCGGATGAGCAGTTCTTC.

The CDR3 is CASSSPTMTGAAYGYTF. Here the CDR3 DNA reads TGTGCCAGCAGCTCGCCCACTATGACAGGGGCAGCCTATGGCTACACCTTC. This chain uses TRBV5-4 with TRBJ1-2; 8 nucleotides match TRBD1. The CDR3 covers 17 residues. The trim removed 3 bases at V and 4 bases at J, leaving 14 bases unmatched. Germline CDR1 is SGHNT and CDR2 is YYREEE (reference sequence).

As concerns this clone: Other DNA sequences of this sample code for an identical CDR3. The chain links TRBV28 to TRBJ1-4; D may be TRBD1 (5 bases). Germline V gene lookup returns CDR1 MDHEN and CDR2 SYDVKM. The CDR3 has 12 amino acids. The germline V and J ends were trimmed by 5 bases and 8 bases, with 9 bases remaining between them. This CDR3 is CASSLWGEKLFF. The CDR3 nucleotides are TGTGCCAGCAGTCTTTGGGGCGAAAAACTGTTTTTT.

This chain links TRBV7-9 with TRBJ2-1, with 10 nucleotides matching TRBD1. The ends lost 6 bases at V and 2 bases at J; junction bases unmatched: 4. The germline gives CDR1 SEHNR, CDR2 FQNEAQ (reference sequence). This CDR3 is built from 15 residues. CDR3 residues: CASSPGQGTYNEQFF. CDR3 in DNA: TGTGCCAGCAGTCCGGGACAGGGGACCTACAATGAGCAGTTCTTC.

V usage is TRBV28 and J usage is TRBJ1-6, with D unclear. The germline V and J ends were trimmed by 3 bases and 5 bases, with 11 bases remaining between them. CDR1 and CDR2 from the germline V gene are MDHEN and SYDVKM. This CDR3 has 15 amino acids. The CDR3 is CASSFSGGNNSPLHF. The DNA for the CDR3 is TGTGCCAGCAGTTTCAGCGGAGGGAATAATTCACCCCTCCACTTT.

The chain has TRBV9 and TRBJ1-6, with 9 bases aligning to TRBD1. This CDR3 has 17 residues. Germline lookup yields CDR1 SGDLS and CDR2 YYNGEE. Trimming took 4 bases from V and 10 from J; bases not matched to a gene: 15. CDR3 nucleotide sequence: TGTGCCAGCAGCAATTATTATACAGGGGGCATTGAGTCACCCCTCCACTTT. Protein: CASSNYYTGGIESPLHF.

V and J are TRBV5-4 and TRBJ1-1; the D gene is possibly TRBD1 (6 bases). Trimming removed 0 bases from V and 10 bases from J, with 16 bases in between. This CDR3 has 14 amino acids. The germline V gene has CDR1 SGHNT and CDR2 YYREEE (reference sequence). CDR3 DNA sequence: TGTGCCAGCAGCTTGGCCGCAGGGGATGTTAGAGCTTTCTTT. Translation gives CASSLAAGDVRAFF.

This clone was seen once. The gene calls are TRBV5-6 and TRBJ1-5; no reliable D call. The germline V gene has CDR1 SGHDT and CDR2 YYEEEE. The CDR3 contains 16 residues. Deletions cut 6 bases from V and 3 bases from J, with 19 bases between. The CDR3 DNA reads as TGTGCCAGCATACGGCTCGGACTTGGAACCAATCAGCCCCAGCATTTT. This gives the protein CASIRLGLGTNQPQHF.

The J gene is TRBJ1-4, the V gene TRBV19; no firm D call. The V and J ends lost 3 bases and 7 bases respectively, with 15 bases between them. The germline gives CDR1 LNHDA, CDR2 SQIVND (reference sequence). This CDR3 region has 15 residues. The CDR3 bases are TGTGCCAGTAGTATGGTGGACCCCGGCGGTGAAAAACTGTTTTTT. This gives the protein CASSMVDPGGEKLFF.

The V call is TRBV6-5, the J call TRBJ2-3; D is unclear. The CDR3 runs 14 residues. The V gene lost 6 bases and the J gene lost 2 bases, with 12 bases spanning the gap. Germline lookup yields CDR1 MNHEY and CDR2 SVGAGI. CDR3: CASSRAAPTDTQYF. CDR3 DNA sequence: TGTGCCAGCAGCCGAGCCGCACCCACAGATACGCAGTATTTT.

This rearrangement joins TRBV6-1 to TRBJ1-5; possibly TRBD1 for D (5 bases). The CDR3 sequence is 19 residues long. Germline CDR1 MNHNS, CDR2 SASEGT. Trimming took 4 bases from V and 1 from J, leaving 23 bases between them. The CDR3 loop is CASSGRRALGVRSNQPQHF. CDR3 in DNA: TGTGCCAGCAGTGGACGCAGGGCTTTGGGGGTCAGGAGCAATCAGCCCCAGCATTTT.

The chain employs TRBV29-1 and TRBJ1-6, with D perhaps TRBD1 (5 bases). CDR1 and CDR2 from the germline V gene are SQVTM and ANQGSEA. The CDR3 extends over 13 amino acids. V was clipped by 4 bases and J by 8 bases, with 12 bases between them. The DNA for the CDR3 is TGCAGCGTTGGAGATGGGGCCTATTCACCCCTCCACTTT. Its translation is CSVGDGAYSPLHF.

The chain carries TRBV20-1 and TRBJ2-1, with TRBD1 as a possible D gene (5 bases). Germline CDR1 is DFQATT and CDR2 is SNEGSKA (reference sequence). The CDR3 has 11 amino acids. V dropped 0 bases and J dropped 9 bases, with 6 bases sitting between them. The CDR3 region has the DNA TGCAGTGCTAGAGATGGGGCTGAGCAGTTCTTC. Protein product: CSARDGAEQFF.

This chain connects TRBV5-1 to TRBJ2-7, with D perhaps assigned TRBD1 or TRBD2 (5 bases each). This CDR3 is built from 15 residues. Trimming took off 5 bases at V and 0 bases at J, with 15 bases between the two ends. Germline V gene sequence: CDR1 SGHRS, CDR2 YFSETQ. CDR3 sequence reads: CASRIGGGVSYEQYF. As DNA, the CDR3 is TGCGCCAGCAGAATAGGTGGGGGAGTCTCCTACGAGCAGTACTTC.

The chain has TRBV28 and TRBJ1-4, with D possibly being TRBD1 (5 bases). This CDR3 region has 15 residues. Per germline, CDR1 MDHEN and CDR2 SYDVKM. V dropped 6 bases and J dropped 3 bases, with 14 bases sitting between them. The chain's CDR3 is CASRPGGRSNEKLFF. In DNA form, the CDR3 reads TGTGCCAGCAGGCCGGGGGGTCGGTCTAATGAAAAACTGTTTTTT.

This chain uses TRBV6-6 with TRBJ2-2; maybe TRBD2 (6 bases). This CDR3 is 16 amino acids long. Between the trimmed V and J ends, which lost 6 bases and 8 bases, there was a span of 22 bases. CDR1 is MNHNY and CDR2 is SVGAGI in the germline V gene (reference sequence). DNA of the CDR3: TGTGCCAGCAGACGACCCGACGGTTCGGGAGTTGGGGAGCTGTTTTTT. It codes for CASRRPDGSGVGELFF.

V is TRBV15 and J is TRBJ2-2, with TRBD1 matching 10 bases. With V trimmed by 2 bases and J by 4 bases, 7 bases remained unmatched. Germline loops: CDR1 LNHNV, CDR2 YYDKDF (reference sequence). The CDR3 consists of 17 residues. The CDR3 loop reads CATSRPGTGASTGELFF. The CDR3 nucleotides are TGTGCCACCAGCAGACCCGGGACAGGGGCGAGCACCGGGGAGCTGTTTTTT. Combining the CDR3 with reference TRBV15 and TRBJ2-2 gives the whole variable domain DAMVIQNPRYQVTQFGKPVTLSCSQTLNHNVMYWYQQKSSQAPKLLFHYYDKDFNNEADTPDNFQSRRPNTSFCFLDIRSPGLGDTAMYLCATSRPGTGASTGELFFGEGSRLTVL.

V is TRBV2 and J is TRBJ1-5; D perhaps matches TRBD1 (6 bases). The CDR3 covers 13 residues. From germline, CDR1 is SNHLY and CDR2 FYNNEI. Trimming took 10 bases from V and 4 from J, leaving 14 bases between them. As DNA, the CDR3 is TGTGCCAACTCTAAAACAGGGAATCAGCCCCAGCATTTT. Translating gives CANSKTGNQPQHF.

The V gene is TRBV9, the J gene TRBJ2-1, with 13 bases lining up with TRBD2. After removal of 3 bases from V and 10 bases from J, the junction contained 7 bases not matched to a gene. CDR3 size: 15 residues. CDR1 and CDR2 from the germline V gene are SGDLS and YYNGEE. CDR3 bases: TGTGCCAGCAGCGCCCGACTAGCGGGAGGTTCGGAGCAGTTCTTC. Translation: CASSARLAGGSEQFF.

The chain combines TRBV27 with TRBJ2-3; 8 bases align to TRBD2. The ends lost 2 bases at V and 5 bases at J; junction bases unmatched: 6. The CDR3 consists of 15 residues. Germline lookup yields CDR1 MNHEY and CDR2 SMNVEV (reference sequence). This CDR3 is CASSLHGTSEDTQYF. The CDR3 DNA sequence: TGTGCCAGCAGTTTACATGGGACTAGTGAAGATACGCAGTATTTT.

This CDR3 reads CASSLWEDQMQFF. In DNA, the CDR3 is TGTGCCAGCAGCCTCTGGGAGGACCAGATGCAGTTCTTC. This chain joins TRBV14 and TRBJ2-1, with TRBD2 as a possible D gene (6 bases). In germline, CDR1 is SGHDN, CDR2 FVKESK. Trimming stripped 4 bases from V and 12 bases from J, with 16 bases between. This CDR3 spans 13 amino acids.